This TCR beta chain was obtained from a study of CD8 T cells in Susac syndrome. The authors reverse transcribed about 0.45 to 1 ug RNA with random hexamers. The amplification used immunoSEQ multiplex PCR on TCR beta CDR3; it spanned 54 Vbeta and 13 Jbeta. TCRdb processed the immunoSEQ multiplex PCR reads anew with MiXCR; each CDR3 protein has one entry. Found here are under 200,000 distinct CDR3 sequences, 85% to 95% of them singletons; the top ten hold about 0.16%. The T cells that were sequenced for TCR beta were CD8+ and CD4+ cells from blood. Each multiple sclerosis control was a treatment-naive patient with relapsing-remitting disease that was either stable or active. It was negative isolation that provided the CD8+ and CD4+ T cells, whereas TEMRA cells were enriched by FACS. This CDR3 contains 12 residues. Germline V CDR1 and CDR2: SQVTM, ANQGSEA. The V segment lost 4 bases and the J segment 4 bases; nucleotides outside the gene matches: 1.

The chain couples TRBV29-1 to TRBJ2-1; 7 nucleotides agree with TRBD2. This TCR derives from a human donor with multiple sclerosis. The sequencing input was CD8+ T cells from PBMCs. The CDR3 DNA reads TGCAGCGTTGGGCGGGAGTACAATGAGCAGTTCTTC. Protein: CSVGREYNEQFF.